The rows below give T cell receptor beta chains drawn from one sample of a study of blood T cell repertoires in COVID-19. Method: immunoSEQ multiplex PCR; TCRdb's copy keeps in-frame clones and lacks some. Among roughly 230,000 clones listed, around 92% were seen once. Sequenced sample: PBMCs or T cells enriched from blood (not recorded which). The receptors derive from a woman under 40 with acute COVID-19. Each CDR3 is given with its conserved first and last residue. Each record gives: D gene, clone size, J gene, V gene, CDR3 DNA, CDR3 protein. D genes are given only for firm matches. Some rows mark clone size as missing; the rest say once, few, many or name a class of expanded clone.

>-|-|TRBJ2-3|TRBV2
TGTGCCAGCAGCGATATGACGAGGGGGACCACAGATACGCAGTATTTT
CASSDMTRGTTDTQYF
>-|-|TRBJ1-3|TRBV5-1
TGCGCCAGCAGCTTGGGACAGAGCTCTGGAAACACCATATATTTT
CASSLGQSSGNTIYF
>TRBD1|-|TRBJ1-1|TRBV27
TGTGCCACCATGCTTTTCAGGGGGGACACTGAAGCTTTCTTT
CATMLFRGDTEAFF
>-|-|TRBJ2-3|TRBV7-3
TGTGCCAGCAGCATCGGGACTCCAGCAACAGATACGCAGTATTTT
CASSIGTPATDTQYF
>-|-|TRBJ2-7|TRBV5-4
TGTGCCAGCAGCGCGGGTCCGCCCGGAGAGCAGTACTTC
CASSAGPPGEQYF
>TRBD1|-|TRBJ2-7|TRBV5-1
TGCGCCAGCAGTTACCGGGACAGGGGCTACGAGCAGTACTTC
CASSYRDRGYEQYF
>TRBD1|-|TRBJ1-1|TRBV10-3
TGTGCCATCAGTGCGAGGACAGGGACTGAAGCTTTCTTT
CAISARTGTEAFF
>-|many|TRBJ2-3|TRBV19
TGTGCCAGTAATCATGGCACAGATACGCAGTATTTT
CASNHGTDTQYF
>-|-|TRBJ2-2|TRBV27
TGTGCCAGCAGTTCCCCCCCGAGACTAGAGACCGGGGAGCTGTTTTTT
CASSSPPRLETGELFF
>-|-|TRBJ2-7|TRBV28
TGTGCCAGCAGATCTCCCGCACAGCTCGAGCAGTACTTC
CASRSPAQLEQYF
>TRBD2|-|TRBJ2-1|TRBV6-4
TGTGCCAGCTCCGAGATAGCGGGGGGGTACAATGAGCAGTTCTTC
CASSEIAGGYNEQFF
>-|once|TRBJ2-7|TRBV27
TGTGCCAGCAGTCCTCGGACAGTCCCCTACGAGCAGTACTTC
CASSPRTVPYEQYF
>-|-|TRBJ2-5|TRBV2
TGTGCCAGCAGTAGGGGGAGGGGAGGGGTCCTCGTTGAGACCCAGTACTTC
CASSRGRGGVLVETQYF
>-|-|TRBJ1-5|TRBV28
TGTGCCAGCAGTATCAGACTCCGGGGCAATCAGCCCCAGCATTTT
CASSIRLRGNQPQHF
>-|-|TRBJ2-1|TRBV30
TGTGCCTGGAGTGTGGTGGGCGATGAGCAGTTCTTC
CAWSVVGDEQFF
>TRBD1|many|TRBJ1-5|TRBV7-2
TGTGCCAGCAGGATTGCAGGGGGCGAACAGCCCCAGCATTTT
CASRIAGGEQPQHF
>-|-|TRBJ1-1|TRBV10-1
TGCGCCAGCAGTGGTACGGGAGGCATGAACACTGAAGCTTTCTTT
CASSGTGGMNTEAFF
>TRBD1|-|TRBJ1-2|TRBV5-8
TGTGCCAGCAGCCGGGACAGCAGCCCCAATGGCTACACCTTC
CASSRDSSPNGYTF
>TRBD1|-|TRBJ1-2|TRBV7-6
TGTGCCAGCAGCTTAGAGACAGGGCTATCCTATGGCTACACCTTC
CASSLETGLSYGYTF
>-|-|TRBJ1-1|TRBV5-6
TGTGCCAGCAGCTCCGTCGTTAACAGGGCGAACACTGAAGCTTTCTTT
CASSSVVNRANTEAFF
>-|few|TRBJ1-3|TRBV11-2
TGTGCCAGCAGCTCTGACGGACAGACCTTCTCTGGAAACACCATATATTTT
CASSSDGQTFSGNTIYF
>TRBD1|-|TRBJ2-7|TRBV10-3
TGTGCCACGGCCTCGGGACAGGGAGTGGTGTACGAGCAGTACTTC
CATASGQGVVYEQYF
>TRBD2|-|TRBJ2-7|TRBV5-4
TGTGCCAGCAGCTCCCAGCGGGGGAACCTCAACGAGCAGTACTTC
CASSSQRGNLNEQYF
>-|-|TRBJ1-5|TRBV5-6
TGTGCCAGCAGCTCAGGACAGCGCAATCAGCCCCAGCATTTT
CASSSGQRNQPQHF
>TRBD1|-|TRBJ2-2|TRBV6-6
TGTGCCTCGGGACAGGGCACCGGGGAGCTGTTTTTT
CASGQGTGELFF
>TRBD1|-|TRBJ2-7|TRBV29-1
TGCAGCGTTGAATATGCAGGGGGAGACGAGCAGTACTTC
CSVEYAGGDEQYF
>-|-|TRBJ1-1|TRBV7-2
TGTGCCAGCAGCTTAACAGGGCCGAACACTGAAGCTTTCTTT
CASSLTGPNTEAFF
>TRBD2|-|TRBJ2-5|TRBV5-1
TGCGCCAGCAGCTTGTCTAGCGGGGGGGCAGAGACCCAGTACTTC
CASSLSSGGAETQYF
>-|-|TRBJ1-4|TRBV7-6
TGTGCCAGCAGCTTAGAAGGGGGTACTAATGAAAAACTGTTTTTT
CASSLEGGTNEKLFF
>TRBD1|-|TRBJ1-5|TRBV6-2/TRBV6-3
TGTGCCAGCAGTTACCGGGACAGGGGGCTTCAGCCCCAGCATTTT
CASSYRDRGLQPQHF
>-|-|TRBJ2-3|TRBV4-3
TGCGCCAGCAGCCAAGAACCAGGGGACACAGATACGCAGTATTTT
CASSQEPGDTDTQYF
>TRBD2|-|TRBJ2-7|TRBV19
TGTGCCAGTAGTATGACTAGCGGGTTTAGTTCAGAGCAGTACTTC
CASSMTSGFSSEQYF
>-|-|TRBJ1-6|TRBV7-9
TGTGCCAGCAGCTCATCACGACAGCGAACCTATAATTCACCCCTCCACTTT
CASSSSRQRTYNSPLHF
>-|-|TRBJ1-1|TRBV18
TGTGCCAGCTCACCAAGAGGGCAGGCGGACACTGAAGCTTTCTTT
CASSPRGQADTEAFF
>-|-|TRBJ1-5|TRBV3-1/TRBV3-2
TGTGCCAGCAGCCCCACAGGTGGCAGCAATCAGCCCCAGCATTTT
CASSPTGGSNQPQHF
>-|-|TRBJ2-1|TRBV5-6
TGTGCCAGCAGCTACGGGGGAGTTGCCAACAATGAGCAGTTCTTC
CASSYGGVANNEQFF
>TRBD2|few|TRBJ2-1|TRBV11-2
TGTGCCAGCAGCTTAGATTGGGGACTAGCGGGAGACAATGAGCAGTTCTTC
CASSLDWGLAGDNEQFF
>-|-|TRBJ1-5|TRBV6-5
TGTGCCAGCAGTCCCCTGACTACAGGGACTCAGCCCCAGCATTTT
CASSPLTTGTQPQHF
>-|-|TRBJ2-6|TRBV20-1
TGCAGTGCTAGTCCCACAGGAGCCTCTGGGGCCAACGTCCTGACTTTC
CSASPTGASGANVLTF
>-|-|TRBJ1-1|TRBV5-4
TGTGCCAGCAGCCTCAGCGGGTTCGGGACTGAAGCTTTCTTT
CASSLSGFGTEAFF
>-|-|TRBJ1-4|TRBV19
TGTGCCAGTAGTATCATCGGTGGTCGAGAAAAACTGTTTTTT
CASSIIGGREKLFF
>-|-|TRBJ2-1|TRBV12-3/TRBV12-4
TGTGCCAGCAGCGTTCCCCCCGGGGATGAGCAGTTCTTC
CASSVPPGDEQFF
>-|-|TRBJ1-6|TRBV7-8
TGTGCCAGCAGCTTAACCCGGACACCTAGGAGCTCCTATAATTCACCCCTCCACTTT
CASSLTRTPRSSYNSPLHF
>TRBD1|-|TRBJ2-7|TRBV4-3
TGCGCCAGCTCCCCACAGACAGGGGCCAACGAGCAGTACTTC
CASSPQTGANEQYF
>TRBD1|-|TRBJ1-4|TRBV6-5
TGTGCCAGCACCCCGGGACAGGAGAGGGTAAAACTGTTTTTT
CASTPGQERVKLFF
>-|-|TRBJ1-5|TRBV19
TGTGCCAGTAGTATTTCTACCGGGGGGAGCAATCAGCCCCAGCATTTT
CASSISTGGSNQPQHF
>-|-|TRBJ1-6|TRBV7-3
TGTGCCAGCAGCTTAGACAGCTCCTATAATTCACCCCTCCACTTT
CASSLDSSYNSPLHF
>TRBD2|-|TRBJ2-2|TRBV7-6
TGTGCCAGCAGCTTAGTGGTTGCGGGGGGGCCCGGGGAGCTGTTTTTT
CASSLVVAGGPGELFF
>TRBD1|-|TRBJ1-1|TRBV29-1
TGCAGCGGAGGACAGGGTTGGAACACTGAAGCTTTCTTT
CSGGQGWNTEAFF
>-|-|TRBJ2-7|TRBV6-5
TGTGCCAGCAGTTACTCGTTGGATAGCGGCTACGAGCAGTACTTC
CASSYSLDSGYEQYF
>-|-|TRBJ1-1|TRBV10-1
TGCGCCAGCAGTGAGACCGGGGTGGGCACTGAAGCTTTCTTT
CASSETGVGTEAFF